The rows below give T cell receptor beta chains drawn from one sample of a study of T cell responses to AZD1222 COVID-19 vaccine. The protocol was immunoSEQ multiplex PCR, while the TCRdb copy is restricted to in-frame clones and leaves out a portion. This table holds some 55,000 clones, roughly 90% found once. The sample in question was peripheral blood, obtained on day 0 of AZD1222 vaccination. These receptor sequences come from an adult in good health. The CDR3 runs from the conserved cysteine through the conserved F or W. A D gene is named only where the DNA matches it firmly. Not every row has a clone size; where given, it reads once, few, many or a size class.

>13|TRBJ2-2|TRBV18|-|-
CASSPTVTGELFF
TGTGCCAGCTCACCAACCGTCACCGGGGAGCTGTTTTTT
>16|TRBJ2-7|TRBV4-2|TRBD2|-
CASSQDQLAGLSEQYF
TGTGCCAGCAGCCAAGATCAACTAGCGGGACTTAGCGAGCAGTACTTC
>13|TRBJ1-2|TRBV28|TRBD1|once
CASSLRQGGGYTF
TGTGCCAGCAGTTTACGGCAGGGGGGCGGCTACACCTTC
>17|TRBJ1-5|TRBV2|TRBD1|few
CASQGGYAKYSNQPQHF
TGTGCCAGCCAGGGGGGGTACGCGAAATATAGCAATCAGCCCCAGCATTTT
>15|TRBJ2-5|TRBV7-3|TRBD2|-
CASSLRLASQETQYF
TGTGCCAGCAGCTTAAGACTAGCTTCGCAAGAGACCCAGTACTTC
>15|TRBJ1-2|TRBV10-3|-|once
CAISESGGAGYGYTF
TGTGCCATCAGTGAGTCGGGCGGGGCTGGCTATGGCTACACCTTC
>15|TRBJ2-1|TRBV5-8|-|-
CASSLDGRYYNEQFF
TGTGCCAGCAGCTTGGATGGGCGGTACTACAATGAGCAGTTCTTC
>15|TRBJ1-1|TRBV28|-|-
CASSLAGNMNTEAFF
TGTGCCAGCAGTTTAGCCGGGAACATGAACACTGAAGCTTTCTTT
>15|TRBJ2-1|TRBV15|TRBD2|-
CATSRARGRMDEQFF
TGTGCCACCAGCAGAGCTCGCGGGAGGATGGATGAGCAGTTCTTC
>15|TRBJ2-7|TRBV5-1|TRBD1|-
CASSPGTGVPYEQYF
TGCGCCAGCAGCCCAGGGACAGGGGTCCCCTACGAGCAGTACTTC
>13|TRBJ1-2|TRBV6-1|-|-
CASSEATVYGYTF
TGTGCCAGCAGTGAAGCGACAGTATATGGCTACACCTTC
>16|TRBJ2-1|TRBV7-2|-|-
CASSRTTSTVTSEQFF
TGTGCCAGCAGCCGCACAACTAGTACGGTGACCTCTGAGCAGTTCTTC
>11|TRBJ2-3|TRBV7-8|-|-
CASSITDTQYF
TGTGCCAGCAGCATTACAGATACGCAGTATTTT
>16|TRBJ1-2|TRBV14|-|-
CASSQDHDAGLNGYTF
TGTGCCAGCAGCCAAGATCATGATGCAGGGCTGAATGGCTACACCTTC
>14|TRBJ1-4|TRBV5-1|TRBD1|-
CASRPGQGGEKLFF
TGCGCCAGCCGACCTGGACAGGGAGGGGAAAAACTGTTTTTT
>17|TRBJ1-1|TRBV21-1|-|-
CASTRGQGEGGNTEAFF
TGTGCCAGCACCCGAGGACAGGGAGAGGGGGGGAACACTGAAGCTTTCTTT
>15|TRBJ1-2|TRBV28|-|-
CASTSTFGADYGYTF
TGTGCCAGCACCTCTACATTTGGGGCCGACTATGGCTACACCTTC
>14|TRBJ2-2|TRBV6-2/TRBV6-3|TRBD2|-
CASSFGLAVGELFF
TGTGCCAGCAGTTTCGGACTAGCTGTCGGGGAGCTGTTTTTT
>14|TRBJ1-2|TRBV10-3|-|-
CAISELATNYGYTF
TGTGCCATCAGTGAGTTGGCCACCAACTATGGCTACACCTTC
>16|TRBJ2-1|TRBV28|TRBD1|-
CASRVTGGRGGHEQFF
TGTGCCAGCAGGGTGACTGGGGGACGAGGGGGCCATGAGCAGTTCTTC
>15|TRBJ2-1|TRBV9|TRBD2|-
CASSVDVGLVNEQFF
TGTGCCAGCAGCGTAGACGTGGGACTAGTAAATGAGCAGTTCTTC
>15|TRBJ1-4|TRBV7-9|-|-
CASSQVEATNEKLFF
TGTGCCAGCAGTCAGGTGGAGGCAACTAATGAAAAACTGTTTTTT
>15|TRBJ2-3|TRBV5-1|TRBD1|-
CASSLGGQPTDTQYF
TGCGCCAGCAGCTTGGGGGGACAGCCCACAGATACGCAGTATTTT
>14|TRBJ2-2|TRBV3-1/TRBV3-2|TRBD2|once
CASSQALAAGELFF
TGTGCCAGCAGCCAAGCACTAGCGGCCGGGGAGCTGTTTTTT
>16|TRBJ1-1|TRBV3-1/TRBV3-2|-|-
CASSSGEGRGATEAFF
TGTGCCAGCAGCTCCGGGGAGGGGCGCGGAGCCACTGAAGCTTTCTTT
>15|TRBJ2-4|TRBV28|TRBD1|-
CASSSIGTGGYIQYF
TGTGCCAGCAGTTCAATAGGGACAGGGGGCTACATTCAGTACTTC
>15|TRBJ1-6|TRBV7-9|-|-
CASSRADRSNSPLHF
TGTGCCAGCAGCCGGGCGGACAGAAGCAATTCACCCCTCCACTTT
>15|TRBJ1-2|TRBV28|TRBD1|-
CASSSSGQGDYGYTF
TGTGCCAGCAGTTCATCGGGACAGGGGGACTATGGCTACACCTTC
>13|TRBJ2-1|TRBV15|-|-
CATSRDWGNEQFF
TGTGCCACCAGCAGAGATTGGGGCAATGAGCAGTTCTTC
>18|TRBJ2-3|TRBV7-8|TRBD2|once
CASSRQARLALSTDTQYF
TGTGCCAGCAGCCGCCAAGCCCGACTAGCACTTAGCACAGATACGCAGTATTTT
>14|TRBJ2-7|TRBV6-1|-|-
CASSELRGPYEQYF
TGTGCCAGCAGTGAACTGCGGGGACCCTACGAGCAGTACTTC
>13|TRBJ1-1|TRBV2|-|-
CASIIPPNTEAFF
TGTGCCAGCATAATTCCGCCGAACACTGAAGCTTTCTTT
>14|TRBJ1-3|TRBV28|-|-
CASHQAVPGNTIYF
TGTGCCAGCCATCAGGCAGTGCCTGGAAACACCATATATTTT
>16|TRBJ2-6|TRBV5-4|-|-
CASSRTGGSGANVLTF
TGTGCCAGCAGCCGGACCGGGGGCTCTGGGGCCAACGTCCTGACTTTC
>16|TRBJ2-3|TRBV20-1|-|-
CSASFPEGAPTDTQYF
TGCAGTGCTAGTTTTCCCGAGGGAGCTCCCACAGATACGCAGTATTTT
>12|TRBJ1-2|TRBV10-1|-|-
CASSDRASGYTF
TGCGCCAGCAGTGACAGGGCTAGTGGCTACACCTTC
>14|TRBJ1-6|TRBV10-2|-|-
CASIEGQNNSPLHF
TGCGCCAGCATCGAAGGACAGAATAATTCACCCCTCCACTTT
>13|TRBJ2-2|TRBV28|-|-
CASSLLGLGELFF
TGTGCCAGCAGTTTACTGGGTCTCGGGGAGCTGTTTTTT
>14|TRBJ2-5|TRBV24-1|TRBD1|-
CATGDRGLAETQYF
TGTGCCACCGGGGACAGGGGGCTTGCGGAGACCCAGTACTTC
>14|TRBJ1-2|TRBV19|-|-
CASSMPLNFYGYTF
TGTGCCAGTAGTATGCCCCTTAACTTCTATGGCTACACCTTC
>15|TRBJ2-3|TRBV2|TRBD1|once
CASSATGVGTDTQYF
TGTGCCAGCAGCGCCACAGGGGTTGGGACAGATACGCAGTATTTT
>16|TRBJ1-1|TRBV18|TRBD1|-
CASSQGQGSLNTEAFF
TGTGCCAGCTCACAGGGACAGGGGAGTTTGAACACTGAAGCTTTCTTT
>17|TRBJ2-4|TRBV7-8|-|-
CASSFAGPGGAKNIQYF
TGTGCCAGCAGCTTCGCAGGGCCTGGGGGAGCCAAAAACATTCAGTACTTC
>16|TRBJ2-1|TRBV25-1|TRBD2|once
CASSAPPGGAYNEQFF
TGTGCCAGCAGTGCGCCCCCGGGAGGCGCCTACAATGAGCAGTTCTTC
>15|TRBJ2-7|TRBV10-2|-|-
CASRSAGSLSYEQYF
TGCGCCAGCCGCTCTGCAGGGTCCCTCTCCTACGAGCAGTACTTC
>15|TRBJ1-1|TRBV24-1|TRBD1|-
CATSDGQGGSTEAFF
TGTGCCACCAGTGACGGACAGGGGGGTAGTACTGAAGCTTTCTTT
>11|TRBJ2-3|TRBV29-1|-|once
CSSIGGDTQYF
TGCAGCTCTATCGGGGGAGATACGCAGTATTTT
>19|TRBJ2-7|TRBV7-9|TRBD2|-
CASSLVGLAFSGEIYEQYF
TGTGCCAGCAGCTTGGTGGGACTAGCTTTCAGCGGAGAGATCTACGAGCAGTACTTC
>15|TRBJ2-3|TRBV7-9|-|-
CASSLAGIWTDTQYF
TGTGCCAGCAGCTTAGCGGGGATTTGGACAGATACGCAGTATTTT
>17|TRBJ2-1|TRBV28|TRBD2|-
CASSLSTIAGVHNEQFF
TGTGCCAGCAGTTTATCTACGATTGCGGGAGTTCACAATGAGCAGTTCTTC
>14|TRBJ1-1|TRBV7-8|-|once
CASSFAWGNTEAFF
TGTGCCAGCAGCTTTGCTTGGGGGAACACTGAAGCTTTCTTT
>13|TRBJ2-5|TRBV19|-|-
CASSVLVQETQYF
TGTGCCAGTAGTGTCCTGGTTCAAGAGACCCAGTACTTC
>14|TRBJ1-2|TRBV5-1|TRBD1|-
CASGRDRGFYGYTF
TGCGCCAGCGGGCGGGACAGGGGGTTTTATGGCTACACCTTC
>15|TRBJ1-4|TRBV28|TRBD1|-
CASRPGTGLIEKLFF
TGTGCCAGCAGGCCCGGGACAGGGCTAATTGAAAAACTGTTTTTT